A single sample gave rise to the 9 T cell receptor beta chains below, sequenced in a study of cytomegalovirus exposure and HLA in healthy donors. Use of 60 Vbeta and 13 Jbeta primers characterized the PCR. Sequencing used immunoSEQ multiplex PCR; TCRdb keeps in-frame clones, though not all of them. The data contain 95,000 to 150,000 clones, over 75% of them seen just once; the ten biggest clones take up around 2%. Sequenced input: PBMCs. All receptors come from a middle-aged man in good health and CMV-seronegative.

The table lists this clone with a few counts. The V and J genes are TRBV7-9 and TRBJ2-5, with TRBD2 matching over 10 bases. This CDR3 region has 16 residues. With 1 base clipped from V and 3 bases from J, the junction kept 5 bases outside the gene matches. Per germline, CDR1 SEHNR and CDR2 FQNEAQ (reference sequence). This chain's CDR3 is CASSLVQRGGKETQYF. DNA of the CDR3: TGTGCCAGCAGCTTAGTACAGCGGGGGGGTAAAGAGACCCAGTACTTC.

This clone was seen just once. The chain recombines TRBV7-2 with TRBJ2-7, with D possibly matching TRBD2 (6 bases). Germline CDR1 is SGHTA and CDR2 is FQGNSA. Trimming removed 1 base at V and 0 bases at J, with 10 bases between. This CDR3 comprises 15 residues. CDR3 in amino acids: CASSLEAGSSYEQYF. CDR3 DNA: TGTGCCAGCAGCTTAGAGGCGGGGAGCTCCTACGAGCAGTACTTC. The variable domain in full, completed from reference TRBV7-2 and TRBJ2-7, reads GAGVSQSPSNKVTEKGKDVELRCDPISGHTALYWYRQSLGQGLEFLIYFQGNSAPDKSGLPSDRFSAERTGGSVSTLTIQRTQQEDSAVYLCASSLEAGSSYEQYFGPGTRLTVT.

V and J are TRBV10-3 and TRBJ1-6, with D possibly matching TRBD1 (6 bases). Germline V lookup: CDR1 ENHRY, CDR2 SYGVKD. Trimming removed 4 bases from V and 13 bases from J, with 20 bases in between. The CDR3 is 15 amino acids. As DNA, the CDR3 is TGTGCCATCAGTGGGACAGCGCGGGGGGCTTCGCCCCTCCACTTT. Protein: CAISGTARGASPLHF.

CDR3 DNA sequence: TGTGCCAGCAGCTTCGGAGGGGATAATGAAAAACTGTTTTTT. It is translated as CASSFGGDNEKLFF. The chain couples TRBV5-4 to TRBJ1-4; TRBD1 is a possible D gene (5 bases). Germline CDR1 reads SGHNT; CDR2 reads YYREEE (reference sequence). The V and J ends lost 2 bases and 4 bases respectively, with 9 bases between them. This CDR3 spans 14 amino acids.

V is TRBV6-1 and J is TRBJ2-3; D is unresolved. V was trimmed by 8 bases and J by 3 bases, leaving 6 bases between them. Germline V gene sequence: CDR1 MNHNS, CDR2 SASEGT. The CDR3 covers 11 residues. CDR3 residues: CASWQTDTQYF. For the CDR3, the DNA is TGTGCCAGCTGGCAGACAGATACGCAGTATTTT.

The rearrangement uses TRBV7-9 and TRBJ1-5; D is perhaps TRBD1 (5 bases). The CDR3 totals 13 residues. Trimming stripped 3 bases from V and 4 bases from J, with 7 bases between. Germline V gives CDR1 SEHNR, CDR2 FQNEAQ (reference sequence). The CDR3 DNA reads TGTGCCAGCAGCTTCCAGGGTAATCAGCCCCAGCATTTT. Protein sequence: CASSFQGNQPQHF.

The CDR3 region is CASSVTGTGGGGPTEAFF. The DNA of the CDR3 is TGCGCCAGCAGCGTAACCGGGACAGGGGGCGGAGGACCCACTGAAGCTTTCTTT. This chain joins TRBV5-1 and TRBJ1-1, with TRBD1 matching over 12 bases. CDR1 is SGHRS and CDR2 is YFSETQ in the germline V gene. CDR3 size: 18 residues. The V and J ends lost 4 bases and 4 bases, in that order; junction bases with no gene match: 14. Based on the CDR3 plus reference TRBV5-1 and TRBJ1-1, the full variable domain is KAGVTQTPRYLIKTRGQQVTLSCSPISGHRSVSWYQQTPGQGLQFLFEYFSETQRNKGNFPGRFSGRQFSNSRSEMNVSTLELGDSALYLCASSVTGTGGGGPTEAFFGQGTRLTVV.

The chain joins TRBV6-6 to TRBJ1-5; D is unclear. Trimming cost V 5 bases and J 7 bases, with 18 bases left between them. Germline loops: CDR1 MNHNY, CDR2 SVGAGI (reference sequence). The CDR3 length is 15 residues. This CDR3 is CASSPGEGWQQPQHF. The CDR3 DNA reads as TGTGCCAGCAGTCCCGGAGAGGGCTGGCAACAGCCCCAGCATTTT.

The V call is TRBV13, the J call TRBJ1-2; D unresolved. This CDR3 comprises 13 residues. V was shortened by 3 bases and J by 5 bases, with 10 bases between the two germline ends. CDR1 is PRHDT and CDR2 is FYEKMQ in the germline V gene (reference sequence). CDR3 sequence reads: CASSFNRLYGYTF. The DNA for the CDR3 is TGTGCCAGCAGCTTTAACAGATTATATGGCTACACCTTC. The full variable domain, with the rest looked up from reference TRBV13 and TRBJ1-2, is AAGVIQSPRHLIKEKRETATLKCYPIPRHDTVYWYQQGPGQDPQFLISFYEKMQSDKGSIPDRFSAQQFSDYHSELNMSSLELGDSALYFCASSFNRLYGYTFGSGTRLTVV.